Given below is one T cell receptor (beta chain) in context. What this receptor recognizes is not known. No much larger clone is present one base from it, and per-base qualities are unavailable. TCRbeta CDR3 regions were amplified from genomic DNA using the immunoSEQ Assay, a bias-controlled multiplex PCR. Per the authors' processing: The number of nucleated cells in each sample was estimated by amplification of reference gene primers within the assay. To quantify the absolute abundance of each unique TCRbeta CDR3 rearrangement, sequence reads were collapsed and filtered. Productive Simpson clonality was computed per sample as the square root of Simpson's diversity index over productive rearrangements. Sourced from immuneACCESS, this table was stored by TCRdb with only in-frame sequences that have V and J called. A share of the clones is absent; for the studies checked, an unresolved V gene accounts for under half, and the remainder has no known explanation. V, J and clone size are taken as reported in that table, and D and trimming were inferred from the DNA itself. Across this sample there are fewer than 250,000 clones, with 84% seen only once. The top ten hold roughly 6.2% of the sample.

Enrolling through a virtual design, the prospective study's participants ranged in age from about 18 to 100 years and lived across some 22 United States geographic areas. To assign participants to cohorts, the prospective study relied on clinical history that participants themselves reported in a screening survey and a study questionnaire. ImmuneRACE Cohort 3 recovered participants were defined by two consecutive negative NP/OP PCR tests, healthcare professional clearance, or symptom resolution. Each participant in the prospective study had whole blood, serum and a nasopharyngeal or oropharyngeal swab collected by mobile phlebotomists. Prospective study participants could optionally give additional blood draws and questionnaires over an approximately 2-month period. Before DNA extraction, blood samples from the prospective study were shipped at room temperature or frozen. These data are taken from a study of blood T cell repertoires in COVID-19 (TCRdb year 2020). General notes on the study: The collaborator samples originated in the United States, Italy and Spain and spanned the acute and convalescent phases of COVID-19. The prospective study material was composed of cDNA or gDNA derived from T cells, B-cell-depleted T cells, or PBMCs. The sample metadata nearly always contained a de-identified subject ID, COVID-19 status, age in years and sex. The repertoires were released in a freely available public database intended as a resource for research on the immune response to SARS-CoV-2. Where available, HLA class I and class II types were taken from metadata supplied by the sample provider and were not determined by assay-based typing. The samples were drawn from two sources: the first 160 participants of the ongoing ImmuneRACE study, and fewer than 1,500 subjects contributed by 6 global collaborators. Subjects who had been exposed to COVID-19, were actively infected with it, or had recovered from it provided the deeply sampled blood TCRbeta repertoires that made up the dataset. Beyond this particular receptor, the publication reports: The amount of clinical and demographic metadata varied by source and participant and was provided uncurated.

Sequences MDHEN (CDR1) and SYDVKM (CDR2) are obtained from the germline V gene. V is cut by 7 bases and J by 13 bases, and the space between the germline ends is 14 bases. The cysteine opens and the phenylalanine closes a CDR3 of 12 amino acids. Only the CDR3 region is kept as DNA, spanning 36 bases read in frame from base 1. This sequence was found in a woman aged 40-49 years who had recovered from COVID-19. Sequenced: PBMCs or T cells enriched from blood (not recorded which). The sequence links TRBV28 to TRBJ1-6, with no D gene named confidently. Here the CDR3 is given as CASTSPTLPLHF. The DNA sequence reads TGTGCCAGCACATCCCCGACATTGCCCCTCCACTTT. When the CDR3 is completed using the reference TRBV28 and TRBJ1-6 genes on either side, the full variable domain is DVKVTQSSRYLVKRTGEKVFLECVQDMDHENMFWYRQDPGLGLRLIYFSYDVKMKEKGDIPEGYSVSREKKERFSLILESASTNQTSMYLCASTSPTLPLHFGNGTRLTVT.